This entry is about one TCR beta chain. The target antigen is unknown. The sample is drawn from a study of PD-1 blockade in classical Hodgkin lymphoma. Turning to the study itself: With a 2-week interval, patients received intravenous nivolumab at 3 mg/kg. Findings of the study overall: Newly diagnosed patients reportedly trailed healthy donors in baseline TCR diversity. By C4D1, CD4+ diversity increased significantly, especially in complete responders.

Germline trimming cut 2 bases from V and 4 bases from J; bases unmatched to any gene: 6. CDR3 length: 16 residues. Germline lookup yields CDR1 SNHLY and CDR2 FYNNEI. Here immunoSEQ multiplex PCR was the method, and the copy in TCRdb shows in-frame clones only, minus some. The table records around 19,000 clones, around 73% of them present only once. With no exception, relapse followed autologous stem cell transplantation in all patients, and brentuximab vedotin exposure varied. The material was peripheral blood mononuclear cells (PBMCs), obtained before the second cycle of nivolumab. This receptor was obtained from a human donor with classical Hodgkin lymphoma. The chain is built from TRBV2 and TRBJ2-7; 12 nucleotides match TRBD2. Here the CDR3 DNA reads TGTGCCAGCAGTGAAAAGGGACTAGCGGGTATGTACGAGCAGTACTTC. Protein sequence: CASSEKGLAGMYEQYF.